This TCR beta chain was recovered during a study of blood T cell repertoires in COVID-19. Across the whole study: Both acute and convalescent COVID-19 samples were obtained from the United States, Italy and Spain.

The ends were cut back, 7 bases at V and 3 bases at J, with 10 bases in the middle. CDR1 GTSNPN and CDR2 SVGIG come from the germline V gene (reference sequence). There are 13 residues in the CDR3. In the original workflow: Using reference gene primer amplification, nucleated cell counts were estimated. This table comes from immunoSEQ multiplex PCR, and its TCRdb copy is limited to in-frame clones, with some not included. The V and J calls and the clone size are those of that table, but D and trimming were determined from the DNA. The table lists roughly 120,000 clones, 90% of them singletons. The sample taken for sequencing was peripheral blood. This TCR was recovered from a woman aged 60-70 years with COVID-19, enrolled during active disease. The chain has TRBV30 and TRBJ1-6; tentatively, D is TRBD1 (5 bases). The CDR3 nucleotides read TGTGCCTTGCAGGGCCTCTATAATTCACCCCTCCACTTT. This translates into CALQGLYNSPLHF.